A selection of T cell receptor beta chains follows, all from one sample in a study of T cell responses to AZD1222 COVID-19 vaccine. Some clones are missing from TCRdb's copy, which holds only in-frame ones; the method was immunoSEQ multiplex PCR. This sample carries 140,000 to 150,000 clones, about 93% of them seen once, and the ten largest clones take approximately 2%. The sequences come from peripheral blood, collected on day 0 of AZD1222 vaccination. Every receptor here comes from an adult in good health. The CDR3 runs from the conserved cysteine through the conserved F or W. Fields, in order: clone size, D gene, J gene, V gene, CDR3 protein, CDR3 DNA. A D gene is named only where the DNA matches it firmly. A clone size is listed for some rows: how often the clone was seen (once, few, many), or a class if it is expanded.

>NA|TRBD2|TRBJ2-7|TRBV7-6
CASSRTSGSSYEQYF
TGTGCCAGCAGTCGTACTAGCGGGAGCTCCTACGAGCAGTACTTC
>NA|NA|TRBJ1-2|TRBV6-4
CASSDSFLAGEGLYGYTF
TGTGCCAGCAGTGACTCTTTTTTGGCAGGGGAAGGGCTCTATGGCTACACCTTC
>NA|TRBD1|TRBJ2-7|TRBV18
CASSPPRGQAPYEQYF
TGTGCCAGCTCACCACCGCGCGGACAGGCCCCCTACGAGCAGTACTTC
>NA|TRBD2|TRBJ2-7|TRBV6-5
CASRPTAGVTHEQYF
TGTGCCAGCAGGCCAACAGCGGGAGTCACTCACGAGCAGTACTTC
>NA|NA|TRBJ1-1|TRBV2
CASSARAGRNTEAFF
TGTGCCAGCAGTGCTCGGGCTGGTCGGAACACTGAAGCTTTCTTT
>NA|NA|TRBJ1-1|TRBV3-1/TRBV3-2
CASSPRQREAFF
TGTGCCAGCAGTCCCCGACAGCGGGAAGCTTTCTTT
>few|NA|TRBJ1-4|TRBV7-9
CASSLGTIATNEKLFF
TGTGCCAGCAGCTTAGGGACTATTGCAACTAATGAAAAACTGTTTTTT
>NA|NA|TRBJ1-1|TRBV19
CASNNRRTFNTEAFF
TGTGCCAGTAATAACAGGCGCACCTTTAACACTGAAGCTTTCTTT
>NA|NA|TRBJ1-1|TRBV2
CASSDPNLNTEAFF
TGTGCCAGCAGTGACCCGAATCTGAACACTGAAGCTTTCTTT
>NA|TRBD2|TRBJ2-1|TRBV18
CASSPRGLIYGGQFF
TGTGCCAGCTCACCGAGGGGACTAATCTACGGGGGGCAGTTCTTC
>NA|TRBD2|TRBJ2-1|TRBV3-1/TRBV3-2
CASSLLAGEVGQFF
TGTGCCAGCAGCCTGTTAGCGGGAGAGGTGGGGCAGTTCTTC
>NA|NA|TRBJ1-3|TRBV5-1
CASSLGAGASSGNTIYF
TGCGCCAGCAGCTTGGGGGCAGGAGCAAGCTCTGGAAACACCATATATTTT
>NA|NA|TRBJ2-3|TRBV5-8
CASSRRGLGTDTQYF
TGTGCCAGCAGCCGGCGGGGGCTCGGGACAGATACGCAGTATTTT
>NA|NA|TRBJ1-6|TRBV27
CASSLSRRTNSPLHF
TGTGCCAGCAGTTTATCTCGCAGAACTAATTCACCCCTCCACTTT
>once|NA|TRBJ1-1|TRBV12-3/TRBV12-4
CASSPLRAEAFF
TGTGCCAGCAGTCCCCTTAGGGCTGAAGCTTTCTTT
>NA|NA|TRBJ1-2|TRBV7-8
CASSLVRTPLDGYTF
TGTGCCAGCAGCTTAGTCAGGACCCCGCTTGATGGCTACACCTTC
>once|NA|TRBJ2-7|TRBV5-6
CASSWQGTYEQYF
TGTGCCAGCAGTTGGCAGGGGACCTACGAGCAGTACTTC
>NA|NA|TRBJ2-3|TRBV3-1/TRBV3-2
CASSQALYGGGSTDTQYF
TGTGCCAGCAGCCAAGCCCTCTACGGGGGCGGATCCACAGATACGCAGTATTTT
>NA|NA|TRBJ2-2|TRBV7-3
CASSPGGGTGELFF
TGTGCCAGCAGCCCCGGGGGAGGCACCGGGGAGCTGTTTTTT
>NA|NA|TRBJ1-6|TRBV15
CATSSARSGSPLHF
TGTGCCACCAGCAGTGCGCGAAGCGGTTCACCCCTCCACTTT
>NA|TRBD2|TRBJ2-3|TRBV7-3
CASSSSGGGFTDTQYF
TGTGCCAGCAGCTCCTCCGGCGGGGGGTTCACAGATACGCAGTATTTT
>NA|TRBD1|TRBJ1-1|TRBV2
CASDRVGPWENTEAFF
TGTGCCAGCGACAGGGTGGGCCCGTGGGAGAACACTGAAGCTTTCTTT
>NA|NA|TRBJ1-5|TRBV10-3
CAITGASNQPQHF
TGTGCCATCACGGGAGCTAGCAATCAGCCCCAGCATTTT
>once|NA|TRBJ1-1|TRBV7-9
CASSLEESAFF
TGTGCCAGCAGCTTAGAAGAGTCGGCTTTCTTT
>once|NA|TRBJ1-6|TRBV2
CASSLNRQFNSPLHF
TGTGCCAGCAGTTTAAATCGACAGTTTAATTCACCCCTCCACTTT
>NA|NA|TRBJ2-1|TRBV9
CASRGQSNEQFF
TGTGCCAGCCGAGGACAGTCCAATGAGCAGTTCTTC
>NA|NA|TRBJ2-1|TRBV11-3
CASSYRGSAYNEQFF
TGTGCCAGCAGCTATCGGGGGTCAGCCTACAATGAGCAGTTCTTC
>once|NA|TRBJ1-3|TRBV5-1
CASSFGTPGNTIYF
TGCGCCAGCAGCTTTGGGACACCTGGAAACACCATATATTTT
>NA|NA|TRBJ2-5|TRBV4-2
CASSQDLPGGRTQYF
TGTGCCAGCAGCCAAGATCTACCGGGGGGCCGGACCCAGTACTTC
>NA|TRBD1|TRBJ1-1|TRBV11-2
CASSLARQGIRTEAFF
TGTGCCAGCAGCTTAGCCCGACAGGGCATCAGAACTGAAGCTTTCTTT
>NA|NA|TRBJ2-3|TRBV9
CASSPRSPGGTQYF
TGTGCCAGCAGCCCTAGAAGTCCAGGCGGTACGCAGTATTTT
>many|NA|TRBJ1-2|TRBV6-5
CASSLGPDDRYGYTF
TGTGCCAGCAGTTTGGGACCCGACGATCGCTATGGCTACACCTTC
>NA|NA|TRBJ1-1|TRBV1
CTSRPTGVGTEAFF
TGCACCAGCAGGCCAACAGGGGTGGGCACTGAAGCTTTCTTT
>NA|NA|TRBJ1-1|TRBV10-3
CAISESYWGGTEAFF
TGTGCCATCAGTGAGTCGTACTGGGGGGGGACTGAAGCTTTCTTT
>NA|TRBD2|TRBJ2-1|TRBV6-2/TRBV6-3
CASSYPRTSGSSYNEQFF
TGTGCCAGCAGTTACCCACGGACTAGCGGCAGCTCCTACAATGAGCAGTTCTTC
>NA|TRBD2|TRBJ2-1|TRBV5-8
CASSLVLAGGQVNEQFF
TGTGCCAGCAGCTTGGTCCTAGCGGGAGGGCAAGTAAATGAGCAGTTCTTC
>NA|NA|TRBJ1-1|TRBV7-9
CASSLRGAGNTEAFF
TGTGCCAGCAGCCTCCGGGGGGCGGGAAACACTGAAGCTTTCTTT
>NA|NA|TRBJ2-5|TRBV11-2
CASSSVTGRGETQYF
TGTGCCAGCAGCTCCGTGACTGGCAGGGGAGAGACCCAGTACTTC
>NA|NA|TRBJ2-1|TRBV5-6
CASSPRENNEQFF
TGTGCCAGCAGTCCACGCGAAAACAATGAGCAGTTCTTC
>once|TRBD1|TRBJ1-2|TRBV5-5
CASSLGTDNYGYTF
TGTGCCAGCAGCTTAGGGACAGATAACTATGGCTACACCTTC
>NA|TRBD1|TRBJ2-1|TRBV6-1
CASRPGTGGHWFF
TGTGCCAGCAGACCCGGGACAGGAGGGCATTGGTTCTTC
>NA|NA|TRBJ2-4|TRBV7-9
CASSLKGGNGNIQYF
TGTGCCAGCAGCCTTAAGGGGGGGAATGGGAACATTCAGTACTTC
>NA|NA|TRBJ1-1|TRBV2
CASIHGGTGKNTEAFF
TGTGCCAGCATTCACGGCGGGACGGGCAAGAACACTGAAGCTTTCTTT
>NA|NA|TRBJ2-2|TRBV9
CASSDDLNTGELFF
TGTGCCAGCAGCGATGACCTGAACACCGGGGAGCTGTTTTTT
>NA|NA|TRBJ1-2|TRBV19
CASRPGAYGYTF
TGTGCCAGTAGACCAGGGGCCTATGGCTACACCTTC
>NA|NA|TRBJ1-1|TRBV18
CASSLNRDMNTEAFF
TGTGCCAGCTCGTTGAACAGGGATATGAACACTGAAGCTTTCTTT
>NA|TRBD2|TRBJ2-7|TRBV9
CASSVDGGVRYEQYF
TGTGCCAGCAGCGTAGATGGGGGGGTTCGCTACGAGCAGTACTTC
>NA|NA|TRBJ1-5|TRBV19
CASSAPGVMSNQPQHF
TGTGCCAGTAGTGCCCCGGGGGTAATGAGCAATCAGCCCCAGCATTTT
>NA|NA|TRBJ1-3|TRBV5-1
CASSFDGSGNTIYF
TGCGCCAGCAGCTTTGACGGATCTGGAAACACCATATATTTT
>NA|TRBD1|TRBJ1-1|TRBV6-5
CASKIQGITEAFF
TGTGCCAGCAAGATACAGGGGATAACTGAAGCTTTCTTT
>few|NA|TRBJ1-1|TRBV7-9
CASSLKDSGSDTEAFF
TGTGCCAGCAGCTTAAAGGACAGCGGCTCTGACACTGAAGCTTTCTTT
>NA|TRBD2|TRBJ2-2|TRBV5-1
CASSMHPTGTSGNTGELFF
TGCGCCAGCAGCATGCACCCGACGGGGACTAGCGGAAACACCGGGGAGCTGTTTTTT
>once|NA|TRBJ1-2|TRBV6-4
CASSVQASPRYGYTF
TGTGCCAGCAGTGTTCAGGCTTCCCCTCGCTATGGCTACACCTTC
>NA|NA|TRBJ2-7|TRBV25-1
CASSDIAYEQYF
TGTGCCAGCAGTGATATAGCGTATGAGCAGTACTTC
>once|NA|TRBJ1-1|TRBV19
CASTGRRLEAFF
TGTGCCAGTACCGGCAGGCGGCTTGAAGCTTTCTTT
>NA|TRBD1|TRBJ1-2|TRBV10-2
CASGDGQGAFNYGYTF
TGCGCCAGCGGGGACGGACAGGGGGCTTTTAACTATGGCTACACCTTC
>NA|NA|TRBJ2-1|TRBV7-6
CASSLGASVYNEQFF
TGTGCCAGCAGCTTAGGGGCTTCCGTATACAATGAGCAGTTCTTC
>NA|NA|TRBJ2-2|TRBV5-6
CASSLAGAGPNTGELFF
TGTGCCAGCAGCTTGGCCGGGGCAGGGCCGAACACCGGGGAGCTGTTTTTT
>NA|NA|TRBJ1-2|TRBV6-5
CASSPRTDYYGYTF
TGTGCCAGCAGTCCGAGGACGGACTATTATGGCTACACCTTC